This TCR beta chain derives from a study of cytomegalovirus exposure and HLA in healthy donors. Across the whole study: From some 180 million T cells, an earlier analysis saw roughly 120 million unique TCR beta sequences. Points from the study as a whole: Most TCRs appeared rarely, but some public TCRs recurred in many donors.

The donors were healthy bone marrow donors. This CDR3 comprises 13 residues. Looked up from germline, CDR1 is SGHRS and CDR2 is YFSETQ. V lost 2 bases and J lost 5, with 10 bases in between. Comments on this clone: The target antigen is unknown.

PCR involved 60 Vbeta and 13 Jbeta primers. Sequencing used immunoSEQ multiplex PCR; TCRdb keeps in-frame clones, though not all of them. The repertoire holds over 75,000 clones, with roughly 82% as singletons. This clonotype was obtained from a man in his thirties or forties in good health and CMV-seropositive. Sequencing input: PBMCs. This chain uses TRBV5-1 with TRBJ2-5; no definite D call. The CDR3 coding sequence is TGCGCCAGCAGCTTTGCGGTTTCTGAGACCCAGTACTTC. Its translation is CASSFAVSETQYF.